What follows describes a single TCR beta chain. As yet, its antigen is unknown. Here immunoSEQ multiplex PCR was the method, and the copy in TCRdb shows in-frame clones only, minus some. Of about 2.3 million clones listed, about 90% are singletons. This sample was taken from a study of shared clonotypes between healthy human individuals. Points from the study as a whole: What naive subsets generally showed was a larger estimated richness than memory subsets showed.

Donors comprised healthy HIV-negative adults lacking recent acute infections or vaccinations. Per germline, CDR1 PRHDT and CDR2 FYEKMQ (reference sequence). The CDR3 totals 14 residues. The V gene end was trimmed by 6 bases and the J gene end by 2 bases; junction bases not matched to a gene: 4. Source material: naive CD4+ T cells from PBMCs. Stated subset: CD45RA+ positively selected. This chain uses TRBV13 with TRBJ2-5, with 9 bases identical to TRBD1. This clonotype was sampled from a young man in good health. Some clones in this sample may be carry-over from other donors' samples. Written as DNA, the CDR3 is TGTGCCAGCAGACAGGGGGCGATGCAAGAGACCCAGTACTTC. It codes for CASRQGAMQETQYF.